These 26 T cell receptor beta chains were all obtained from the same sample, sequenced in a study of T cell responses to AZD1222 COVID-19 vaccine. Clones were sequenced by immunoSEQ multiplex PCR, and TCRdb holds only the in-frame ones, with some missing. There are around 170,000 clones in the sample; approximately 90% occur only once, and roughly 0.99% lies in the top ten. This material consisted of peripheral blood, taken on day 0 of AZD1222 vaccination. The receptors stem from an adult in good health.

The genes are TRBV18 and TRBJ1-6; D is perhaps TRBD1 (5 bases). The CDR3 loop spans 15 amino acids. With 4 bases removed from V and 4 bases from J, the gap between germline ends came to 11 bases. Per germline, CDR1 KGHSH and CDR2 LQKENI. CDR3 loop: CASSLTQEYNSPLHF. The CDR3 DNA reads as TGTGCCAGCTCACTTACACAGGAGTATAATTCACCCCTCCACTTT. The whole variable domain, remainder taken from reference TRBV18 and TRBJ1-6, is NAGVMQNPRHLVRRRGQEARLRCSPMKGHSHVYWYRQLPEEGLKFMVYLQKENIIDESGMPKERFSAEFPKEGPSILRIQQVVRGDSAAYFCASSLTQEYNSPLHFGNGTRLTVT.

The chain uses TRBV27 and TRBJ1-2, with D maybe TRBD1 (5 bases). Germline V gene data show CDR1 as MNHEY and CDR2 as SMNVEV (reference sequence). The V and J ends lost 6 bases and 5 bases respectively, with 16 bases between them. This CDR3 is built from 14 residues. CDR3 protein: CASSRPGRNYGYTF. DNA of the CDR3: TGTGCCAGCAGCAGACCGGGACGAAATTATGGCTACACCTTC.

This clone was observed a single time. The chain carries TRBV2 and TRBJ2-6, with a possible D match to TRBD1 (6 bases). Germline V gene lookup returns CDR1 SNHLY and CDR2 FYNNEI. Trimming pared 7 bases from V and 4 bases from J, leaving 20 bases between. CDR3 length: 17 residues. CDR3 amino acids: CASTEEPRGIGANVLTF. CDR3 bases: TGTGCCAGCACCGAAGAACCAAGGGGGATCGGGGCCAACGTCCTGACTTTC.

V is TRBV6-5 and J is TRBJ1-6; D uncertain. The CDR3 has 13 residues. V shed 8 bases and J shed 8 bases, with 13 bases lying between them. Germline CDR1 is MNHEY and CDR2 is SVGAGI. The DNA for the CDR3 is TGTGCCAGCGAGGAGGCTAGGGATTCACCCCTCCACTTT. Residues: CASEEARDSPLHF.

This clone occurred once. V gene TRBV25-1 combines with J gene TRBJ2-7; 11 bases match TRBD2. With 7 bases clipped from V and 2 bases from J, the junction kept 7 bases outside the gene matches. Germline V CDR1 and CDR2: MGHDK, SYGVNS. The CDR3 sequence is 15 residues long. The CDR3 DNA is TGTGCCAGCACCGAGGGACTAGCGGTCCCCTACGAGCAGTACTTC. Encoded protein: CASTEGLAVPYEQYF.

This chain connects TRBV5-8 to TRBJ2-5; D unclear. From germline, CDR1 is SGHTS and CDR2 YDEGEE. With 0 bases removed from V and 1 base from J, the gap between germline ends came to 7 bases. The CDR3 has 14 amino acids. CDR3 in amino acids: CASSLGLLQETQYF. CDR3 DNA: TGTGCCAGCAGCTTGGGGCTGCTCCAAGAGACCCAGTACTTC.

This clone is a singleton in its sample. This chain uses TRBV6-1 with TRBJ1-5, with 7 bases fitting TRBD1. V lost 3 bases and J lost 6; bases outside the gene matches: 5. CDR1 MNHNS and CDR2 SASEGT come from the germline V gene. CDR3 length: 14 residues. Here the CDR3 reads CASSDQGVPQPQHF. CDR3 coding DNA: TGTGCCAGCAGTGATCAGGGGGTCCCTCAGCCCCAGCATTTT.

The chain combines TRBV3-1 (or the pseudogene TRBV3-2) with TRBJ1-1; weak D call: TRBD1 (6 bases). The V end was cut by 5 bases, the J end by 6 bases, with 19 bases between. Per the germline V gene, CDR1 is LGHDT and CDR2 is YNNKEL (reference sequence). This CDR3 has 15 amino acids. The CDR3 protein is CASSRELRRTAEAFF. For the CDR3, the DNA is TGTGCCAGCAGCAGAGAGCTCCGCCGGACAGCTGAAGCTTTCTTT.

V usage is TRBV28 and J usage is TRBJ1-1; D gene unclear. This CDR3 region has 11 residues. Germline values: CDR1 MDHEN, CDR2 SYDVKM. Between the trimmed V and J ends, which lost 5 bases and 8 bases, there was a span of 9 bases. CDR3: CASSPLREAFF. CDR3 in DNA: TGTGCCAGCAGTCCCTTGAGGGAAGCTTTCTTT.

Here the CDR3 reads CASSLVETQYF. CDR3 coding DNA: TGCGCCAGCAGCTTGGTAGAGACCCAGTACTTC. V and J are TRBV5-1 and TRBJ2-5, with unresolved D. Germline-derived CDR1 and CDR2 are SGHRS and YFSETQ. Trimming took off 0 bases at V and 4 bases at J, with 1 base between the two ends. The CDR3 has 11 amino acids.

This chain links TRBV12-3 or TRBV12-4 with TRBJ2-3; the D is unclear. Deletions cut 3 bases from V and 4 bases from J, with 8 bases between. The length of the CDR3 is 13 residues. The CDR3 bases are TGTGCCAGCAGTTTCTCGGAAGCAGATACGCAGTATTTT. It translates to CASSFSEADTQYF.

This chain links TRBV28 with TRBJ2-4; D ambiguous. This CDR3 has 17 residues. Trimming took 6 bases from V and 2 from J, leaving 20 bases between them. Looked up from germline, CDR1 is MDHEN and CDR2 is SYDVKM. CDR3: CASRPPMHTASKNIQYF. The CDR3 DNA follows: TGTGCCAGCAGACCCCCTATGCACACCGCGTCCAAAAACATTCAGTACTTC.

CDR3 protein: CASGRSGDYYEQYF. The DNA of the CDR3 is TGTGCCAGCGGCCGATCCGGGGACTATTACGAGCAGTACTTC. The V call is TRBV7-9, the J call TRBJ2-7, with 7 positions matching TRBD2. Germline V gene lookup returns CDR1 SEHNR and CDR2 FQNEAQ (reference sequence). Trimming at V came to 8 bases and at J to 4 bases, leaving 11 bases not matched to a gene. CDR3 length: 14 residues.

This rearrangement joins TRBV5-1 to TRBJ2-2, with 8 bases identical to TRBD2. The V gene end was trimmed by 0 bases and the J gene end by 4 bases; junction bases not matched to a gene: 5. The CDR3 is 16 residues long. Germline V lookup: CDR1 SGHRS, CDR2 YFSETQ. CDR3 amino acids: CASSLGSGGVTGELFF. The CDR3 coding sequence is TGCGCCAGCAGCTTGGGGAGCGGGGGAGTCACCGGGGAGCTGTTTTTT.

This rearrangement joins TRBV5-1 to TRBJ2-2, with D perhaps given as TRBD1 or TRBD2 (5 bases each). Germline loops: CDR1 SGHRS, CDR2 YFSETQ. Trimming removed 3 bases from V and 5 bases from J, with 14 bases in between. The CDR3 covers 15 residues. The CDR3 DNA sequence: TGCGCCAGCAGCTCCCGGGACGGGGAAACCGGGGAGCTGTTTTTT. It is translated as CASSSRDGETGELFF.

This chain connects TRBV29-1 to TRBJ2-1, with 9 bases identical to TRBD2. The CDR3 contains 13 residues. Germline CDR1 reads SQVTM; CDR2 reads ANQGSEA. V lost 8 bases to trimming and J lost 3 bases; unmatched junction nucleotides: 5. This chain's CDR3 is CSISGGLYNEQFF. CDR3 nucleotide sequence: TGCAGCATTAGCGGGGGCCTCTACAATGAGCAGTTCTTC.

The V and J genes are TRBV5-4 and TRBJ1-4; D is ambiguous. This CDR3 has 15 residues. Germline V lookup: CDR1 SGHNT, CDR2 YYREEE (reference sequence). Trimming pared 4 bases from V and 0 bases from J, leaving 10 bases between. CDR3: CASSPGRTTNEKLFF. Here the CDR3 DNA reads TGTGCCAGCAGCCCGGGCAGGACAACTAATGAAAAACTGTTTTTT.

CDR3 region: CASSVTVTRVVSYEQYF. The DNA of the CDR3 is TGTGCCAGTAGTGTAACCGTCACAAGGGTTGTTTCCTACGAGCAGTACTTC. J is TRBJ2-7 and V is TRBV19; no clear D gene. CDR3 length: 17 amino acids. Trimming left V 5 bases short and J 1 base short, with 21 bases between. The V gene's germline CDR1 is LNHDA and CDR2 SQIVND (reference sequence).

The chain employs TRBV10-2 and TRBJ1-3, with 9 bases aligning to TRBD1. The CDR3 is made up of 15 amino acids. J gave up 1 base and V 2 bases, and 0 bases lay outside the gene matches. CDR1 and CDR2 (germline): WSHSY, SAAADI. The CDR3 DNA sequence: TGCGCCAGCAGTGAGGGGACAGGGTCTGGAAACACCATATATTTT. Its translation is CASSEGTGSGNTIYF.

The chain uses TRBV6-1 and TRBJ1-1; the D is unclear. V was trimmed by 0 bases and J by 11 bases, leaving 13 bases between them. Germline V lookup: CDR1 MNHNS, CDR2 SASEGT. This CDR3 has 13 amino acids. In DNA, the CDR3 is TGTGCCAGCAGTGAAGCGGGGATCAACGGGGCTTTCTTT. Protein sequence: CASSEAGINGAFF.

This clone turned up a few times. CDR3 bases: TGTGCCAGCAGGATCGGGGGGGTCCAAGAGACCCAGTACTTC. Translating it yields CASRIGGVQETQYF. The chain carries TRBV5-8 and TRBJ2-5; 8 nucleotides line up with TRBD2. The germline gives CDR1 SGHTS, CDR2 YDEGEE. Losses at the gene ends were 5 bases for V and 1 base for J; bases not matched to a gene: 4. The CDR3 is 14 residues long. The variable domain in full, with the rest retrieved from reference TRBV5-8 and TRBJ2-5, is EAGVTQSPTHLIKTRGQQATLRCSPISGHTSVYWYQQALGLGLQFLLWYDEGEERNRGNFPPRFSGRQFPNYSSELNVNALELEDSALYLCASRIGGVQETQYFGPGTRLLVL.

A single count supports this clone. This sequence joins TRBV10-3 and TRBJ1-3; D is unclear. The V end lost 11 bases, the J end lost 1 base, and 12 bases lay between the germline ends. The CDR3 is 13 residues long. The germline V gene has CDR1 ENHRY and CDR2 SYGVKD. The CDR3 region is CAGRRESGNTIYF. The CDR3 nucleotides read TGTGCCGGCAGGAGGGAATCTGGAAACACCATATATTTT.

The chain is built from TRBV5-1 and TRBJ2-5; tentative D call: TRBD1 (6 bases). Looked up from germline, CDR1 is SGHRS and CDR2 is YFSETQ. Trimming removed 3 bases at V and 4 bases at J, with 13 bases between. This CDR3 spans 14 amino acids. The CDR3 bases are TGCGCCAGCAGCTCCACACAGGGTGGAGAGACCCAGTACTTC. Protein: CASSSTQGGETQYF.

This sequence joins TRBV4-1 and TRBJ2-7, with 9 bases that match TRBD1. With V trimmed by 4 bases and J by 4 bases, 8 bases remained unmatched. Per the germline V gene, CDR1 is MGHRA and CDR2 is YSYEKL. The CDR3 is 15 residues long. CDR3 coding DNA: TGCGCCAGCAGCCTGTCAGGTGGGACAGGGTACGAGCAGTACTTC. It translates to CASSLSGGTGYEQYF.

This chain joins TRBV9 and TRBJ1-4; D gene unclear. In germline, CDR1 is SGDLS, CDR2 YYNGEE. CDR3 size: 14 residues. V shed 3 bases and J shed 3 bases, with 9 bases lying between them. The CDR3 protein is CASSEDGSNEKLFF. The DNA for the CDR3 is TGTGCCAGCAGCGAGGACGGATCTAATGAAAAACTGTTTTTT.

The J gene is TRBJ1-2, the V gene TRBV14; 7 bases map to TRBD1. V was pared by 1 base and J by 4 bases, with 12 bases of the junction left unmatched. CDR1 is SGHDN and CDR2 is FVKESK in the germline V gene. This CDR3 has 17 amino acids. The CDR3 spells CASSQGRYRDSGYGYTF. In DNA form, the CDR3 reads TGTGCCAGCAGCCAAGGAAGGTACCGGGACAGTGGCTATGGCTACACCTTC.